The T cell receptor beta chain under discussion was sequenced for a study of blood T cell repertoires in COVID-19. Whole-study context: The study drew acute and convalescent COVID-19 samples from the United States, Italy and Spain. The cDNA or gDNA used as material had been derived from T cells, B-cell-depleted T cells, or PBMCs.

V was shortened by 0 bases and J by 7 bases, with 6 bases between the two germline ends. The germline V gene encodes CDR1 LNHDA and CDR2 SQIVND (reference sequence). This CDR3 is built from 13 residues. Clones were sequenced by immunoSEQ multiplex PCR, and TCRdb holds only the in-frame ones, with some missing. The sample includes about 190,000 clones, around 84% of them seen just once. Sequencing was carried out using peripheral blood. The TCR originated in a man aged 25 to 40 with active or convalescent COVID-19. This chain uses TRBV19 with TRBJ1-4; no clear D gene. CDR3 residues: CASSIDSGEKLFF. CDR3 DNA sequence: TGTGCCAGTAGTATAGATTCGGGTGAAAAACTGTTTTTT.